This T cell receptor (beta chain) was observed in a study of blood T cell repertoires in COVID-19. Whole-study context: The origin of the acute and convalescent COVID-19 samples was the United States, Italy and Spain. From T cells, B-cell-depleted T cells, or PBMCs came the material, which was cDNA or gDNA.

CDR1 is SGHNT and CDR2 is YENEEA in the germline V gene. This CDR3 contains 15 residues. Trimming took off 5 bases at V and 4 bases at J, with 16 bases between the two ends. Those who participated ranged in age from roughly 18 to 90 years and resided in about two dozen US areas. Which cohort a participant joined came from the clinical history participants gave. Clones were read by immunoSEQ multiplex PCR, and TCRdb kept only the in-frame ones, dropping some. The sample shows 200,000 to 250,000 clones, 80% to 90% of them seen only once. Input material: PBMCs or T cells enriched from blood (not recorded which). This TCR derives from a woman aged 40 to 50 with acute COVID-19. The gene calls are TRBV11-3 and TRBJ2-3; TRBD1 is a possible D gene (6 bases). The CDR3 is CASSPTDGGADTQYF. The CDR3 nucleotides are TGTGCCAGCAGCCCAACCGATGGGGGCGCAGATACGCAGTATTTT.